This T cell receptor (beta chain) was retrieved from a study of blood T cells in healthy people across ages. About the research overall: Capture via template switching afforded approximately one barcoded beta molecule per two T cells. Broader study findings: Long-lived donors carried more naive CD4+ cells and greater diversity than aged donors.

About this clonotype: The antigen is undetermined.

Isolation of PBMCs gave at least 7 million cells per sample. Using a J-beta primer mix together with a sample-barcoded 5' primer, a second PCR was run for about 6 to 11 cycles. TCRdb ran MiXCR on the 5' RACE reads and lists one entry per CDR3 protein. The sample consists of some 1.8 million distinct CDR3 sequences, more than 35% of them appearing once. Input material: blood. This receptor was taken from a human donor in good health.

For the CDR3, the DNA is TGTGCCAGCATGGAACCCACTTTAGGTGAGCAGTACTTC. The encoded protein is CASMEPTLGEQYF. The V gene is TRBV5-6, the J gene TRBJ2-4; no definite D call. The CDR3 has 13 amino acids. Germline V CDR1 and CDR2: SGHDT, YYEEEE. V lost 6 bases to trimming and J lost 13 bases, with 20 bases between them.